The clone carrying this T cell receptor beta chain has just a few counts. Participants were aged about 18 to 100 years from roughly 26 US areas. This sample is drawn from a study of blood T cell repertoires in COVID-19. Turning to the study itself: Whether acute or convalescent, the COVID-19 samples came from the United States, Italy and Spain.

Clones were sequenced by immunoSEQ multiplex PCR, and TCRdb holds only the in-frame ones, with some missing. The repertoire holds 300,000 to 400,000 clones, with roughly 85% as singletons. Material for sequencing was PBMCs or T cells enriched from blood (not recorded which). This clonotype was obtained from a woman aged 40 to 50 with acute COVID-19.

The CDR3, as DNA: TGTGCCAGCAGTTACCGGACAGGGGGCGAGCCCCAGCATTTT. Translated, it gives CASSYRTGGEPQHF. This chain connects TRBV6-5 to TRBJ1-5, with 11 bases fitting TRBD1. This CDR3 is built from 14 residues. Germline V gene lookup returns CDR1 MNHEY and CDR2 SVGAGI. The J segment lost 8 bases and the V segment lost 2 bases, leaving 2 bases of the junction unmatched.